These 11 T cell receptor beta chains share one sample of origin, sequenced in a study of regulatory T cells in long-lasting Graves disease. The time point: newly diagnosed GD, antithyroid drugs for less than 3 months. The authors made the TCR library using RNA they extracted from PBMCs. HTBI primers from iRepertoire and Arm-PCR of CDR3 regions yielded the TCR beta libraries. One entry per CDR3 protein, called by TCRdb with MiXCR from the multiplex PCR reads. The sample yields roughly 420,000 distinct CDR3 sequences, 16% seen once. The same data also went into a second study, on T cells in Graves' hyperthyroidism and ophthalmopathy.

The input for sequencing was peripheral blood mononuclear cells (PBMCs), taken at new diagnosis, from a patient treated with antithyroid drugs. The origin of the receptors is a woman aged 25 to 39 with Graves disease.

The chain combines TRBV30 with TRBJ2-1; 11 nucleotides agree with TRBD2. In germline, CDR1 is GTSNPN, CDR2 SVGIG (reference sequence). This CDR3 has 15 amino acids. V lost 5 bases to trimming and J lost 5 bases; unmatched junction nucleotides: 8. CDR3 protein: CAWGVGLAVNNEQFF. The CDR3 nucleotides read TGTGCCTGGGGAGTGGGACTAGCGGTTAACAATGAGCAGTTCTTC.

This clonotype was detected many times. The CDR3 DNA is TGTGCCAGCTCACCATTGTTGGGGATCCAAGAGACCCAGTACTTC. This encodes CASSPLLGIQETQYF. J is TRBJ2-5 and V is TRBV18; D remains unclear. Trimming left V 2 bases short and J 1 base short, with 11 bases between. The CDR3 runs to 15 residues. CDR1 KGHSH and CDR2 LQKENI come from the germline V gene. Full variable domain (rest looked up from reference TRBV18 and TRBJ2-5): NAGVMQNPRHLVRRRGQEARLRCSPMKGHSHVYWYRQLPEEGLKFMVYLQKENIIDESGMPKERFSAEFPKEGPSILRIQQVVRGDSAAYFCASSPLLGIQETQYFGPGTRLLVL.

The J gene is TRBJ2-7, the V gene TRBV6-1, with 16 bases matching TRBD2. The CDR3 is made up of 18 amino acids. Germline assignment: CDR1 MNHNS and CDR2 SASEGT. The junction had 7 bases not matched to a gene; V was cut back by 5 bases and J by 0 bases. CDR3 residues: CASSPGTSGRASSYEQYF. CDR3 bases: TGTGCCAGCAGTCCCGGGACTAGCGGGAGGGCTAGCTCCTACGAGCAGTACTTC.

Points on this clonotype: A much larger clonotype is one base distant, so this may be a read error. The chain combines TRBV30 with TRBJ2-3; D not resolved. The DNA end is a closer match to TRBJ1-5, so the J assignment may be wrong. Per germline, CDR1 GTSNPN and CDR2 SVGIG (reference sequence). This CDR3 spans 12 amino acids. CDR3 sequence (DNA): TGTGCCTGGAGTGTACTCCGAGATACGCAGCATTTT. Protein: CAWSVLRDTQHF.

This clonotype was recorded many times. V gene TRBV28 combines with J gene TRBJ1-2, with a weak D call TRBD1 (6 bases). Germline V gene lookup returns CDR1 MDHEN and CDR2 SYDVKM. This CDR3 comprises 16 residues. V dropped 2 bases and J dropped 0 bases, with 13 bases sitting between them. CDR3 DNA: TGTGCCAGCAGTTTAGGTCGGGGACATCCTAACTATGGCTACACCTTC. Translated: CASSLGRGHPNYGYTF.

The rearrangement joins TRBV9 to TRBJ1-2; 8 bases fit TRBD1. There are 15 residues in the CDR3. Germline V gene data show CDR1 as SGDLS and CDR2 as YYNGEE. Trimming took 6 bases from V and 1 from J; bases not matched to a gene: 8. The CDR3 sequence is CASIGRGLGNYGYTF. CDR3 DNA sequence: TGTGCCAGCATCGGCAGGGGGCTGGGTAACTATGGCTACACCTTC.

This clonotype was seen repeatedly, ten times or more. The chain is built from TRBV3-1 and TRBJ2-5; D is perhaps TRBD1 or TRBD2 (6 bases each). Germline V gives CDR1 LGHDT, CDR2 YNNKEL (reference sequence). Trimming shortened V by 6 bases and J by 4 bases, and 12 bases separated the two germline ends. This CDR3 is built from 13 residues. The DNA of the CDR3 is TGTGCCAGCAGACAACAGGGAGGAGAGACCCAGTACTTC. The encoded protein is CASRQQGGETQYF.

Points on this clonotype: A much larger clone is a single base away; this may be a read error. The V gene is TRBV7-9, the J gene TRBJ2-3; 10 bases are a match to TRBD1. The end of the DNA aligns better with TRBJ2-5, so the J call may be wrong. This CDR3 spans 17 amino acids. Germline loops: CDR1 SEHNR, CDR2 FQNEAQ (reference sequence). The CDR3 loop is CASSPKLGQGRSETQYF. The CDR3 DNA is TGTGCCAGCAGCCCTAAGTTGGGACAGGGGCGGTCAGAGACCCAGTACTTC.

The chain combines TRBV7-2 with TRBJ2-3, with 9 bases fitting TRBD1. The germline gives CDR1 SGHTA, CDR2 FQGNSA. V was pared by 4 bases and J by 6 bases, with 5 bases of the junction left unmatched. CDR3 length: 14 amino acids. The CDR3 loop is CASSWPGQGDTQYF. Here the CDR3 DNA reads TGTGCCAGCAGCTGGCCGGGACAGGGCGATACGCAGTATTTT.

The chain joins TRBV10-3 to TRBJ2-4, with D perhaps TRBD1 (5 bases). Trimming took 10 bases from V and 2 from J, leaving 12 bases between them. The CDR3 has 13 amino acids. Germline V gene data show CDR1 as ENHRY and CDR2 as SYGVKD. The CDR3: CATLDTSKNIQYF. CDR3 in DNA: TGTGCCACCCTGGACACTTCCAAAAACATTCAGTACTTC.

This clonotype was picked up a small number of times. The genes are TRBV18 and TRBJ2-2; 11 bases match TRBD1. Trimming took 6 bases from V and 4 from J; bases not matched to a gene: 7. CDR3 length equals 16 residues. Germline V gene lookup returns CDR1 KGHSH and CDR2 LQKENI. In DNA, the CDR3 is TGTGCCAGCTCCCACGGACAGGGGGCGACCACCGGGGAGCTGTTTTTT. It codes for CASSHGQGATTGELFF. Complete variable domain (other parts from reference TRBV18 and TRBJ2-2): NAGVMQNPRHLVRRRGQEARLRCSPMKGHSHVYWYRQLPEEGLKFMVYLQKENIIDESGMPKERFSAEFPKEGPSILRIQQVVRGDSAAYFCASSHGQGATTGELFFGEGSRLTVL.